Below, 10 T cell receptor beta chains from the same sample are listed, as sequenced in a study of T-cell memory formation after mild COVID-19 (dated by TCRdb to about 2021). The library was generated by 5' RACE. Data came from an Illumina NovaSeq 6000. Using fastp at Q25 and MiXCR, TCRdb reprocessed the public reads and kept productive beta chains. Entries are consolidated by CDR3 protein sequence, retaining the most common genes and DNA. Counted in this sample were roughly 350,000 distinct CDR3 sequences; over 25% of them appeared once. Clones ranked in the top ten supply about 13% of the sample. The sequenced sample was PBMCs or a T cell subset sorted from them (not recorded which). These receptors all come from an adult woman who had mild COVID-19 (a few samples of this study predate the infection). The sample titles of this study are shuffled in the database, so cell type and time point are left out; the donor was told from shared clones.

This chain uses TRBV6-6 with TRBJ2-7; 7 bases match TRBD1. This CDR3 region has 15 residues. Germline CDR1 MNHNY, CDR2 SVGAGI (reference sequence). The trim removed 4 bases at V and 4 bases at J, leaving 10 bases unmatched. DNA for the CDR3: TGTGCCAGCAGTTCCGAGGGACAGTCTCTTTACGAGCAGTACTTC. Its translation: CASSSEGQSLYEQYF.

This clonotype has just a few counts. J is TRBJ1-5 and V is TRBV19; 7 nucleotides agree with TRBD1. This CDR3 spans 15 amino acids. Trimming took 6 bases from V and 6 from J; bases not matched to a gene: 11. Germline V gives CDR1 LNHDA, CDR2 SQIVND (reference sequence). Here the CDR3 reads CASRTTGLDGQPQHF. The CDR3 DNA reads as TGTGCCAGTAGGACGACAGGGCTAGACGGTCAGCCCCAGCATTTT.

The rearrangement joins TRBV25-1 to TRBJ1-1, with a weak D call TRBD1 (6 bases). The CDR3 totals 17 residues. Germline CDR1 is MGHDK and CDR2 is SYGVNS. Trimming shortened V by 3 bases and J by 3 bases, and 20 bases separated the two germline ends. The DNA of the CDR3 is TGTGCCAGCAGTGATTTTGGGGGCCGCATGGGGGACACTGAAGCTTTCTTT. Protein sequence: CASSDFGGRMGDTEAFF.

This clonotype was found a few times. The chain recombines TRBV20-1 with TRBJ2-3, with D hard to call. The CDR3 length is 11 residues. Germline V lookup: CDR1 DFQATT, CDR2 SNEGSKA (reference sequence). V was clipped by 6 bases and J by 2 bases, with 6 bases between them. The DNA for the CDR3 is TGCAGTGCAACATACACAGATACGCAGTATTTT. It is translated as CSATYTDTQYF.

CDR3 amino acids: CASSLGSANTGELFF. CDR3 bases: TGCGCCAGCAGTTTAGGTTCGGCGAACACCGGGGAGCTGTTTTTT. The chain uses TRBV4-1 and TRBJ2-2, with no clear D. Germline CDR1 is MGHRA and CDR2 is YSYEKL. Trimming cost V 6 bases and J 0 bases, with 11 bases left between them. The CDR3 runs 15 residues.

This rearrangement joins TRBV12-3 or TRBV12-4 to TRBJ2-7; D unclear. This CDR3 contains 11 residues. The V and J ends lost 6 bases and 8 bases respectively, with 11 bases between them. The CDR3 region has the DNA TGTGCCAGCAGCCACCTGGGTCAGCAGTACTTC. It is translated as CASSHLGQQYF.

The chain is built from TRBV2 and TRBJ2-7; D not certain. Trimming removed 3 bases at V and 1 base at J, with 10 bases between. From germline, CDR1 is SNHLY and CDR2 FYNNEI. This CDR3 is 14 amino acids long. CDR3 DNA sequence: TGTGCCAGCAGTGAGATGAGGTTATCCTACGAGCAGTACTTC. The encoded protein is CASSEMRLSYEQYF.

This clonotype was observed a few times. This sequence joins TRBV5-4 and TRBJ2-7, with D possibly matching TRBD1 (5 bases). Germline-derived CDR1 and CDR2 are SGHNT and YYREEE (reference sequence). The V gene lost 6 bases and the J gene lost 0 bases, with 13 bases spanning the gap. This CDR3 spans 14 amino acids. CDR3: CASNPQGSSYEQYF. The CDR3 nucleotides read TGTGCCAGCAACCCCCAGGGCAGCTCCTACGAGCAGTACTTC. Using reference TRBV5-4 and TRBJ2-7 for the parts outside the CDR3, the full variable domain is ETGVTQSPTHLIKTRGQQVTLRCSSQSGHNTVSWYQQALGQGPQFIFQYYREEENGRGNFPPRFSGLQFPNYSSELNVNALELDDSALYLCASNPQGSSYEQYFGPGTRLTVT.

This sequence joins TRBV5-1 and TRBJ2-6; 7 nucleotides agree with TRBD1. CDR3 length equals 17 residues. Germline trimming cut 4 bases from V and 0 bases from J; bases unmatched to any gene: 7. The germline V gene encodes CDR1 SGHRS and CDR2 YFSETQ. The CDR3 spells CASSQRDSSSGANVLTF. CDR3 nucleotides: TGCGCCAGCAGCCAACGGGACAGCTCCTCTGGGGCCAACGTCCTGACTTTC.

The chain joins TRBV4-3 to TRBJ2-3; D ambiguous. V was clipped by 4 bases and J by 5 bases, with 10 bases between them. Germline values: CDR1 LGHNA, CDR2 YSLEER. The CDR3 contains 13 residues. CDR3 amino acids: CASSLRRIDTQYF. In DNA, the CDR3 is TGCGCCAGCAGCCTCAGACGCATAGATACGCAGTATTTT.